This is a list of T cell receptor beta chains from one sample in a study of T cell repertoires in cytomegalovirus infection. One entry per CDR3 protein results from TCRdb running MiXCR on the reads. The table has 630,000 or so distinct CDR3 sequences, 24% seen once; the top ten hold roughly 8%. The sequencing sample was made of CD8+ T cells from PBMCs. Receptors originate from a human donor in good health (CMV status not recorded). Some clones in this sample may be carry-over from other donors' samples. Each CDR3 is given with its conserved first and last residue. The order of the fields is CDR3 DNA, CDR3 protein, clone size, D gene, V gene, J gene. A D gene is named only where the DNA matches it firmly. Size is stated for part of the rows, as once, few or many counts, or as a class when the clone is expanded.

TGTGCCAGCAGTGAAGAAACTAGCCAGTCCTACGAGCAGTACTTC	CASSEETSQSYEQYF	.	.	TRBV2	TRBJ2-7
TGCAGTGTCAAGGGAGGGGGCCCCTTGGGCTACACCTTC	CSVKGGGPLGYTF	.	TRBD1	TRBV20-1	TRBJ1-2
TGTGCAGTAGCGGGCCCCTACAATGAGCAGTTCTTC	CAVAGPYNEQFF	many	TRBD2	TRBV19	TRBJ2-1
TGTGCCAGCAGTGACCGGGGTGGGTGGACAGGGCCAGACGAGCAGTACTTC	CASSDRGGWTGPDEQYF	few	TRBD1	TRBV2	TRBJ2-7
TGTGCCAGCAGCTGGGGGCCAGCGAACACCGGGGAGCTGTTTTTT	CASSWGPANTGELFF	.	.	TRBV5-4	TRBJ2-2
TGTGCCAGCAGCGCCAGACAGGGGGCGCGCACCGGGGAGCTGTTTTTT	CASSARQGARTGELFF	.	TRBD1	TRBV7-9	TRBJ2-2
TGTGCCAGCAGTTTCGGGAGGAATGAGCAGTTCTTC	CASSFGRNEQFF	many	TRBD2	TRBV27	TRBJ2-1
TGCGCCAGCAGCCAAGCTCCGGACAGGGGTACTGAAGCTTTCTTT	CASSQAPDRGTEAFF	.	TRBD1	TRBV4-3	TRBJ1-1
TGCAGCGTTGGGGAAATTAGCAATCAGCCCCAGCATTTT	CSVGEISNQPQHF	.	.	TRBV29-1	TRBJ1-5
TGTGCCAGCAGCCCCCGGACTAGCATAGAGGGGTCCTACAATGAGCAGTTCTTC	CASSPRTSIEGSYNEQFF	.	TRBD2	TRBV7-9	TRBJ2-1
TGTGCCAACAATGGCGGAAAGTGGGCTGAAGCTTTCTTT	CANNGGKWAEAFF	.	.	TRBV6-5	TRBJ1-1
TGTGCCAGCAGGGGACAGGGGGCGTCGGTCAACACTGAAGCTTTCTTT	CASRGQGASVNTEAFF	few	TRBD1	TRBV7-9	TRBJ1-1
TGTGCCAGCACCTCGGGACAGGGTCGTACTGAAGCTTTCTTT	CASTSGQGRTEAFF	.	TRBD1	TRBV12-3/TRBV12-4	TRBJ1-1
TGTGCCATCATGACAGGGGAGTCTGGAAAAACCATATATTTT	CAIMTGESGKTIYF	.	TRBD1	TRBV10-3	TRBJ1-3
TGTGCCAGCAGTTTTACCAGGGGGAGTCAGCCCCAGCATTTT	CASSFTRGSQPQHF	.	TRBD1	TRBV6-2/TRBV6-3	TRBJ1-5
TGCAGTGCTCCTCGACTAGCGGGGGTCCAAGAGACCCAGTACTTC	CSAPRLAGVQETQYF	few	TRBD2	TRBV20-1	TRBJ2-5